The text below deals with one T cell receptor beta chain. Described time point: cycle 4 day 1 (C4D1), after 5 to 7 weeks of nivolumab. Exposure to brentuximab vedotin varied, and each patient had relapsed following autologous stem cell transplantation. The authors purified CD4+ T cells from thawed PBMCs by magnetic negative selection. TCRdb keeps only in-frame clones here, not all; method: immunoSEQ multiplex PCR. Among around 13,000 clones listed, 88% were seen once. Germline values: CDR1 MDHEN, CDR2 SYDVKM. This CDR3 is built from 14 residues. The ends were cut back, 6 bases at V and 4 bases at J, with 13 bases in the middle. The sample comes from a study of PD-1 blockade in classical Hodgkin lymphoma.

This material consisted of CD4+ T cells from blood, taken before the fourth cycle of nivolumab. The receptor comes from a human donor with classical Hodgkin lymphoma. This chain joins TRBV28 and TRBJ1-3; D ambiguous. CDR3 sequence (DNA): TGTGCCAGCAGAGACGGGCGGGAGGGAAACACCATATATTTT. This codes for CASRDGREGNTIYF.